This note documents a single T cell receptor beta chain sequence. Sequencing used immunoSEQ multiplex PCR; TCRdb keeps in-frame clones, though not all of them. Of some 52,000 clones listed, about 90% were seen once; the top ten hold about 15%. The length of the CDR3 is 15 residues. Germline V gives CDR1 SGHVS, CDR2 FQNEAQ. V lost 5 bases, J lost 0 bases, and 13 bases lay in between. This sample was included in a study of blood T cell repertoires in COVID-19. The chain combines TRBV7-8 with TRBJ1-1; D remains unclear. The receptor was isolated from a human donor with active COVID-19. The donor label of this sample is uncertain. Sample: peripheral blood. The CDR3 is CASSGRTVMNTEAFF. The CDR3 DNA reads as TGTGCCAGCAGCGGGAGGACGGTGATGAACACTGAAGCTTTCTTT.